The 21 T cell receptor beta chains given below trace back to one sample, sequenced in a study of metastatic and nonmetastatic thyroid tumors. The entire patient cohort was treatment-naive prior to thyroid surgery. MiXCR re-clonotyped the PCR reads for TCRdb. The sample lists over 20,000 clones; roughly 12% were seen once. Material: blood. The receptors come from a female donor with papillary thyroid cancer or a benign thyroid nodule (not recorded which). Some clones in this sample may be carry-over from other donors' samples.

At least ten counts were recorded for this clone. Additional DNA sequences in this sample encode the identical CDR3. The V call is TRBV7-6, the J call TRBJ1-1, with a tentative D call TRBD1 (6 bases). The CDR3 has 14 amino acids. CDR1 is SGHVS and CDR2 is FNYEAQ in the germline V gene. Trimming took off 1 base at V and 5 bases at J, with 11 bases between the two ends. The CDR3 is CASSLVGAGTEAFF. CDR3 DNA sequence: TGTGCCAGCAGCTTAGTGGGGGCTGGGACTGAAGCTTTCTTT.

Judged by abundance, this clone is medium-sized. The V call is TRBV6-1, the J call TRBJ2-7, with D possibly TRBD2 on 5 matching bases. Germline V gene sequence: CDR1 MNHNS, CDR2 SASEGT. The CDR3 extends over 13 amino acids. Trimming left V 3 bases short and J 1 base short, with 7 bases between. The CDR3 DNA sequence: TGTGCCAGCAGTGAGAGGGCTTCCTACGAGCAGTACTTC. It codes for CASSERASYEQYF.

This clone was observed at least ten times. The CDR3 reads CAISGVSGGSTDTQYF. CDR3 nucleotide sequence: TGTGCCATCAGTGGGGTTAGCGGGGGGTCCACAGATACGCAGTATTTT. The chain has TRBV10-3 and TRBJ2-3, with 10 bases fitting TRBD2. With V trimmed by 4 bases and J by 2 bases, 6 bases remained unmatched. Germline-derived CDR1 and CDR2 are ENHRY and SYGVKD. CDR3 length equals 16 residues.

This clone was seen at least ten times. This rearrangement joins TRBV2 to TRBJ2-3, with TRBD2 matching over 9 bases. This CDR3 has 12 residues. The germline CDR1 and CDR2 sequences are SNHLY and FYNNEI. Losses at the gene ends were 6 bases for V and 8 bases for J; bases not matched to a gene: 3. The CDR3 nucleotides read TGTGCCAGCAGACTAGCGGGCGGTACGCAGTATTTT. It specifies CASRLAGGTQYF.

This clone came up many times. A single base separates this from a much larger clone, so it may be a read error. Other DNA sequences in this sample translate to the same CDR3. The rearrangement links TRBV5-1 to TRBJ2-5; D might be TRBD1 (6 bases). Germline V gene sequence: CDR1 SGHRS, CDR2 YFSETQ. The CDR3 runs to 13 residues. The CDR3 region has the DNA TGCGCCAGCAGCCTAGGGGGAGAAGAGACCCGGTACTTC. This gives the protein CASSLGGEETRYF.

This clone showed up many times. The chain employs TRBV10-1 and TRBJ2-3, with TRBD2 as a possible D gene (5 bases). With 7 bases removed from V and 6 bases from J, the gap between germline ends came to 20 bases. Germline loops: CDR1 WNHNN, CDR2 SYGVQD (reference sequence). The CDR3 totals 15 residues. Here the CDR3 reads CASTRTIGGGDTQYF. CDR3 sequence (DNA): TGCGCCAGCACCCGAACGATAGGAGGTGGTGATACGCAGTATTTT.

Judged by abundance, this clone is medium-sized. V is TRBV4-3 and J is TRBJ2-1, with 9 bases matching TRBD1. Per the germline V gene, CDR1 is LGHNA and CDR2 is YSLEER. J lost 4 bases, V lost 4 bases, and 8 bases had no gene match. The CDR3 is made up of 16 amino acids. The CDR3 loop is CASSPGQGVGYNEQFF. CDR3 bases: TGCGCCAGCAGCCCGGGACAGGGAGTGGGGTACAATGAGCAGTTCTTC.

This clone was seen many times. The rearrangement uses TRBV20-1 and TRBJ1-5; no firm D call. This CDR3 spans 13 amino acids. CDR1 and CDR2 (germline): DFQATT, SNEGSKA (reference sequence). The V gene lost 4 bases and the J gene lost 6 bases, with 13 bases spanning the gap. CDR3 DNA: TGCAGTGCTACCCTTGGGGTCGCTCAGCCCCAGCATTTT. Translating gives CSATLGVAQPQHF.

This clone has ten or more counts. CDR3 DNA sequence: TGTGCCAGCAGCCGGGAGAAGCAGTTCTTC. Translation gives CASSREKQFF. This chain connects TRBV3-1 to TRBJ2-1; tentatively, D is TRBD2 (5 bases). Per germline, CDR1 LGHDT and CDR2 YNNKEL (reference sequence). This CDR3 is 10 amino acids long. V was trimmed by 4 bases and J by 11 bases, leaving 6 bases between them.

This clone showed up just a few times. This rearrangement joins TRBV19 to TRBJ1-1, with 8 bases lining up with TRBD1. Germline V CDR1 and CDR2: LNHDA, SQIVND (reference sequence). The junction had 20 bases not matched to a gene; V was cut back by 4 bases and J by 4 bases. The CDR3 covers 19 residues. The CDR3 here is CASSTPGKRRGLLSTEAFF. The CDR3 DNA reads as TGTGCCAGTAGTACCCCAGGAAAGCGCAGGGGGCTTTTGAGCACTGAAGCTTTCTTT.

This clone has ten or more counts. For the CDR3, the DNA is TGTGCCAGCAGCTTGGTATCGGGGGGACGAAACTCTGGGGCCAACGTCCTGACTTTC. Translated, it gives CASSLVSGGRNSGANVLTF. The rearrangement joins TRBV5-7 to TRBJ2-6, with TRBD2 matching over 7 bases. TRBV5-7 is an ORF, and what it does is uncertain. The CDR3 is made up of 19 amino acids. The junction had 9 bases not matched to a gene; V was cut back by 0 bases and J by 0 bases.

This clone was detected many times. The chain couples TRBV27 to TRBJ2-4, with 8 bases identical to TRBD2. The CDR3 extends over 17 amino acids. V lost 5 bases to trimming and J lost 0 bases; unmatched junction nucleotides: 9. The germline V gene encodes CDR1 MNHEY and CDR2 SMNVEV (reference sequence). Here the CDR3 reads CASSLLAGGLAKNIQYF. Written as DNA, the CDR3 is TGTGCCAGCAGTCTTCTAGCGGGTGGACTAGCCAAAAACATTCAGTACTTC.

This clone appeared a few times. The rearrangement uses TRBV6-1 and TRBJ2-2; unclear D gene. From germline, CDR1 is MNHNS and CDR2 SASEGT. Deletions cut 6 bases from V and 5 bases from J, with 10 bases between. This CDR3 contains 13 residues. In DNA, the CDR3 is TGTGCCAGCAGCCCCAGAGAAACCGGGGAGCTGTTTTTT. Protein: CASSPRETGELFF.

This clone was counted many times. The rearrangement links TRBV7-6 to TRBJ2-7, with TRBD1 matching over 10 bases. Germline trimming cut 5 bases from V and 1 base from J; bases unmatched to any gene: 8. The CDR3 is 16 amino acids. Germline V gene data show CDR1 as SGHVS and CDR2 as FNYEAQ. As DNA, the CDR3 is TGTGCCAGCAGCCCCGGGACAGGGGAACGGTCCTACGAGCAGTACTTC. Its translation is CASSPGTGERSYEQYF.

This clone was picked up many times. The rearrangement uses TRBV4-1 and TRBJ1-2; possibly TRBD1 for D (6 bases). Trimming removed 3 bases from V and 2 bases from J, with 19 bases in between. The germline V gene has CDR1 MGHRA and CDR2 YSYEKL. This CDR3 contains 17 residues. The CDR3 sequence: CASSHPRGGTQNYGYTF. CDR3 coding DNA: TGCGCCAGCAGCCACCCCCGAGGGGGGACACAGAACTATGGCTACACCTTC.

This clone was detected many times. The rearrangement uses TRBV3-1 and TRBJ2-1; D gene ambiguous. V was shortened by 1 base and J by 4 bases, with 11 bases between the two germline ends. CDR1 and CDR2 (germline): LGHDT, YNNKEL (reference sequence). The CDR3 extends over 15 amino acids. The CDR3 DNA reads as TGTGCCAGCAGCCAAGCCCTAGTCAATTACAATGAGCAGTTCTTC. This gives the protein CASSQALVNYNEQFF.

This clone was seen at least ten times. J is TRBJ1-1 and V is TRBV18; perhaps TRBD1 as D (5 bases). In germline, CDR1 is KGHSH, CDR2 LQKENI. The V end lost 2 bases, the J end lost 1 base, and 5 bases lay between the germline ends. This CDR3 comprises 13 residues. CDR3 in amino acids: CASSPRGNTEAFF. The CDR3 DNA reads TGTGCCAGCTCACCAAGGGGGAACACTGAAGCTTTCTTT.

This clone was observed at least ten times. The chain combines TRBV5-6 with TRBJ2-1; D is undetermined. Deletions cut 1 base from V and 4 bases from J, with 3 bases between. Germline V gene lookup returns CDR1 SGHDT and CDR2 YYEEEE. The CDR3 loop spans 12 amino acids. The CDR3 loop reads CASSLFYNEQFF. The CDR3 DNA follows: TGTGCCAGCAGCTTGTTTTACAATGAGCAGTTCTTC.

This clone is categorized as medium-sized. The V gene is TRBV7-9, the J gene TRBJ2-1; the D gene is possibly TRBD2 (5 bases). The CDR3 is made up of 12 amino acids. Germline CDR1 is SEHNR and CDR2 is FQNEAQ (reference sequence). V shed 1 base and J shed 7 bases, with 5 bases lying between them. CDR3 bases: TGTGCCAGCAGCTTAGGGGAGAATGAGCAGTTCTTC. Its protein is CASSLGENEQFF.

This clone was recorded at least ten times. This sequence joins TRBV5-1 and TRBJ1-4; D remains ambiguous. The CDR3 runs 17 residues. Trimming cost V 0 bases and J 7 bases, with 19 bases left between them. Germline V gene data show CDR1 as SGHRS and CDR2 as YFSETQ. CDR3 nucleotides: TGCGCCAGCAGCTTGGGAGTGGATGGGCCCGGAGTTGAAAAACTGTTTTTT. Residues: CASSLGVDGPGVEKLFF.

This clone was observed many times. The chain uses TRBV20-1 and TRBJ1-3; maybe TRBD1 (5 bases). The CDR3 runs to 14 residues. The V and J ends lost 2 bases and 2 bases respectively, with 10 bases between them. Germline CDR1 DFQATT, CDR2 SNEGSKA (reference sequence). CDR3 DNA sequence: TGCAGTGCTAGATCCGGGACGACTGGAAACACCATATATTTT. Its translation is CSARSGTTGNTIYF.